Listed here are 10 T cell receptor beta chains from one sample, sequenced in a study of cytomegalovirus exposure and HLA in healthy donors. 13 Jbeta primers and 60 Vbeta primers were used for the PCR. The data were produced by immunoSEQ multiplex PCR, yet TCRdb's version contains in-frame clones alone and is incomplete. The repertoire holds about 200,000 clones, with roughly 13% as singletons. The sample consisted of PBMCs. The source of these receptors is a man in his fifties or sixties in good health and CMV-seropositive.

The V and J genes are TRBV2 and TRBJ2-5; a possible D gene is TRBD1 (5 bases). The J call is uncertain, as TRBJ2-7 better fits the DNA end. Germline-derived CDR1 and CDR2 are SNHLY and FYNNEI. CDR3 length: 15 residues. CDR3 residues: CASSESFRGLSEQYF. In DNA, the CDR3 is TGTGCCAGCAGTGAAAGTTTTAGGGGATTATCCGAGCAGTACTTC.

The rearrangement links TRBV7-2 to TRBJ2-7; D may be TRBD2 (5 bases). This CDR3 has 13 residues. V was trimmed by 3 bases and J by 4 bases, leaving 10 bases between them. Germline lookup yields CDR1 SGHTA and CDR2 FQGNSA. The CDR3 region is CASSFRRGYEQYF. The CDR3 coding sequence is TGTGCCAGCAGCTTTCGGAGAGGGTACGAGCAGTACTTC.

The chain employs TRBV2 and TRBJ2-5; no firm D call. The DNA end lines up better with TRBJ2-7; the J call may be wrong. The CDR3 has 13 amino acids. Germline lookup yields CDR1 SNHLY and CDR2 FYNNEI. The CDR3 DNA follows: TGTGCCAGCAAGAACACGCCCGTGGGCGAGCAGTACTTC. It yields the protein CASKNTPVGEQYF.

This clone appeared a few times. The gene calls are TRBV5-1 and TRBJ2-2, with no clear D. Trimming cost V 1 base and J 0 bases, with 7 bases left between them. Germline CDR1 and CDR2: SGHRS and YFSETQ. The CDR3 sequence is 15 residues long. The DNA of the CDR3 is TGCGCCAGCAGCTTGATGCAGACGAACACCGGGGAGCTGTTTTTT. Translating gives CASSLMQTNTGELFF.

The rearrangement joins TRBV4-3 to TRBJ1-2; TRBD1 might be the D (5 bases). CDR1 LGHNA and CDR2 YSLEER come from the germline V gene. The CDR3 length is 14 residues. Trimming took 3 bases from V and 3 from J, leaving 11 bases between them. This CDR3 is CASSQLGVDYGYTF. CDR3 nucleotides: TGCGCCAGCAGCCAGCTAGGGGTGGACTATGGCTACACCTTC.

The CDR3 coding sequence is TGTGCCAGCAGCTTAGCCGTTAGCTTGAACACCGGGGAGCTGTTTTTT. This codes for CASSLAVSLNTGELFF. The chain has TRBV7-2 and TRBJ2-2; D remains ambiguous. Germline assignment: CDR1 SGHTA and CDR2 FQGNSA. V was trimmed by 0 bases and J by 1 base, leaving 9 bases between them. This CDR3 comprises 16 residues.

The chain has TRBV30 and TRBJ1-3, with D possibly TRBD1 on 6 matching bases. This CDR3 is built from 19 residues. The ends were cut back, 0 bases at V and 0 bases at J, with 21 bases in the middle. Germline assignment: CDR1 GTSNPN and CDR2 SVGIG (reference sequence). In DNA form, the CDR3 reads TGTGCCTGGAGTGTACCGGGGGGCCGGGGAGTTTACTCTGGAAACACCATATATTTT. Its translation is CAWSVPGGRGVYSGNTIYF.

This clone was found a few times. The gene calls are TRBV2 and TRBJ2-1, with 9 nucleotides matching TRBD1. The V and J ends lost 4 bases and 5 bases, in that order; junction bases with no gene match: 12. This CDR3 has 17 amino acids. Germline V gene data show CDR1 as SNHLY and CDR2 as FYNNEI. In DNA form, the CDR3 reads TGTGCCAGCAGTGCCATCGGGACAGGGCGGCAGGACAATGAGCAGTTCTTC. Translating it yields CASSAIGTGRQDNEQFF.

The chain is built from TRBV19 and TRBJ1-2; 12 nucleotides match TRBD1. With V trimmed by 5 bases and J by 8 bases, 9 bases remained unmatched. The CDR3 runs to 15 residues. Germline V gene sequence: CDR1 LNHDA, CDR2 SQIVND (reference sequence). The CDR3: CASSGTGTGGEGYTF. CDR3 DNA: TGTGCCAGTAGTGGCACCGGGACAGGGGGCGAAGGCTACACCTTC.

This clone was detected only a few times. The chain links TRBV19 to TRBJ2-2, with a possible D match to TRBD1 (5 bases). V dropped 3 bases and J dropped 4 bases, with 9 bases sitting between them. This CDR3 is built from 14 residues. Germline CDR1 LNHDA, CDR2 SQIVND (reference sequence). CDR3: CASSIWGTTGELFF. For the CDR3, the DNA is TGTGCCAGTAGTATTTGGGGCACCACCGGGGAGCTGTTTTTT.